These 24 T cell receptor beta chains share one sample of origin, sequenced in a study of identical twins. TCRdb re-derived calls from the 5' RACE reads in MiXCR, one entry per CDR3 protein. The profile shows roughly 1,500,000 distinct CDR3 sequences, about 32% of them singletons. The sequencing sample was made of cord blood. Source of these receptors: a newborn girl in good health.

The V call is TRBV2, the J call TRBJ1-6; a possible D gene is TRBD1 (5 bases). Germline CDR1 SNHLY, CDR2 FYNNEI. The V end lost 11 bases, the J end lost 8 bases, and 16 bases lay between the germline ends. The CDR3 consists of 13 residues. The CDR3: CARQTAFYSPLHF. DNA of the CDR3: TGTGCCCGCCAGACAGCGTTTTATTCACCCCTCCACTTT.

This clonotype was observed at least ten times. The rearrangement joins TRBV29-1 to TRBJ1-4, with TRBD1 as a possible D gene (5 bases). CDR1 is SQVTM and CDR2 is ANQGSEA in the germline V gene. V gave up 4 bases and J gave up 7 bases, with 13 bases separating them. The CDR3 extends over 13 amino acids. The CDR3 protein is CSVAGRVSEKLFF. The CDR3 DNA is TGCAGCGTTGCGGGCAGGGTGTCTGAAAAACTGTTTTTT.

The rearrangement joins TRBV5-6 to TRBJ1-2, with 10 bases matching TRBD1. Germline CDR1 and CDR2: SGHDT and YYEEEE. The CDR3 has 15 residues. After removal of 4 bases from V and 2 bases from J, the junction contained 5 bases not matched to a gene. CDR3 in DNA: TGTGCCAGCAGCACAAAGGGACAGGGGAACTATGGCTACACCTTC. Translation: CASSTKGQGNYGYTF.

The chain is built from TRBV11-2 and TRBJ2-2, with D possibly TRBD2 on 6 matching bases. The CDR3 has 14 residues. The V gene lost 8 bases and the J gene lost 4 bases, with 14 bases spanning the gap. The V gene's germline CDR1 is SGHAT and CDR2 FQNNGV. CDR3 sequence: CASRNGRGTGELFF. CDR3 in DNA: TGTGCCAGCCGGAACGGGAGAGGCACCGGGGAGCTGTTTTTT.

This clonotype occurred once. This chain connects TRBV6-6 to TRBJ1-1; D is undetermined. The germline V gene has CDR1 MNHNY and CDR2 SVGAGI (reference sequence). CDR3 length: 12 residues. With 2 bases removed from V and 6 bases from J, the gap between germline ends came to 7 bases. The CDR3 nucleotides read TGTGCCAGCAGTTACGACGGCCCTGAAGCTTTCTTT. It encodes CASSYDGPEAFF.

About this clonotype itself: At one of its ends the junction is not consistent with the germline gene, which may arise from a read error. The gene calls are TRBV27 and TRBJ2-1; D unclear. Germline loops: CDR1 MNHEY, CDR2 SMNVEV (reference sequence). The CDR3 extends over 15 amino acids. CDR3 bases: TGTGCCAGCCACAATGTCTCCACTCAAGGGAATGGGCAGTTCTTC. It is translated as CASHNVSTQGNGQFF.

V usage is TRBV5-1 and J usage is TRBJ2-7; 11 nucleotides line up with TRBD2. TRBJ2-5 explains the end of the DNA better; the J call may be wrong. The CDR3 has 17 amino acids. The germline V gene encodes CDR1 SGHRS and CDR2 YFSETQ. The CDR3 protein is CASSHSRWGLAEETQYF. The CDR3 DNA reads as TGCGCCAGCAGCCACTCGCGGTGGGGACTAGCGGAAGAGACCCAGTACTTC.

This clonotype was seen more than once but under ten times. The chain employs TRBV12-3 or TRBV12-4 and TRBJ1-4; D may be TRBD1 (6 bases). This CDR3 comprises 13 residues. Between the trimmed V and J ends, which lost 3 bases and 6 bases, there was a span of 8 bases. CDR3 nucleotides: TGTGCCAGCAGTTTCGGGACATATGAAAAACTGTTTTTT. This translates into CASSFGTYEKLFF.

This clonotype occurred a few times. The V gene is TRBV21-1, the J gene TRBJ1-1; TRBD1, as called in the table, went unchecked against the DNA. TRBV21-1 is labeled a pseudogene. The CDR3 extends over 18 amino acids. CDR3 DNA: TGTGCCAGCAGCAAACTAAACAGGGGGCAAACGGGAAACACTGAAGCTTTCTTT. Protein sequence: CASSKLNRGQTGNTEAFF.

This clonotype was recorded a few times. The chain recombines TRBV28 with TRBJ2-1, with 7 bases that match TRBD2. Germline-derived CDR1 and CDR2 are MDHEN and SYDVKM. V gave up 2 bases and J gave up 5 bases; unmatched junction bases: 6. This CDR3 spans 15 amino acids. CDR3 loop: CASSLNLAVDNEQFF. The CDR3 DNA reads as TGTGCCAGCAGTTTAAACCTAGCGGTGGACAATGAGCAGTTCTTC. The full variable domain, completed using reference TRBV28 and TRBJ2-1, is DVKVTQSSRYLVKRTGEKVFLECVQDMDHENMFWYRQDPGLGLRLIYFSYDVKMKEKGDIPEGYSVSREKKERFSLILESASTNQTSMYLCASSLNLAVDNEQFFGPGTRLTVL.

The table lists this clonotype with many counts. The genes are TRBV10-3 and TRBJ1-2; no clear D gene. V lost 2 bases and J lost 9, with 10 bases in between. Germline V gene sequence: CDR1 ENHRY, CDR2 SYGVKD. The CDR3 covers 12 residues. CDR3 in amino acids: CAISEGLFRYTF. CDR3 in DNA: TGTGCCATCAGTGAGGGACTGTTCCGCTACACCTTC.

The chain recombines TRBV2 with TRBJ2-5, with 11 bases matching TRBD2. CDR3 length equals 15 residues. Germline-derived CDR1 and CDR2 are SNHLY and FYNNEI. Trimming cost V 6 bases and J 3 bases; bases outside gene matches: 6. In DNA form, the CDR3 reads TGTGCCAGCAGCCCGGGACTAGCGGAAGAAGAGACCCAGTACTTC. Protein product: CASSPGLAEEETQYF.

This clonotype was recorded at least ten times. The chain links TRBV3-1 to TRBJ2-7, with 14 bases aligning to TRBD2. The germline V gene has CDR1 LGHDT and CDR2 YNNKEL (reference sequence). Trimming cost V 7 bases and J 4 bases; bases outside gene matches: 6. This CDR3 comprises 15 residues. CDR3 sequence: CASTSGTSGSYEQYF. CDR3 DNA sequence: TGTGCCAGCACCTCTGGGACTAGCGGGAGTTACGAGCAGTACTTC.

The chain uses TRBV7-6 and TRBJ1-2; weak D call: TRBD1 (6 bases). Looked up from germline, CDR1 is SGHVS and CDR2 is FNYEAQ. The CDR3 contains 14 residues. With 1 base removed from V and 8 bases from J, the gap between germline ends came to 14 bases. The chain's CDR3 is CASSLEGEGLGYTF. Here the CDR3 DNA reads TGTGCCAGCAGCTTAGAGGGGGAAGGGCTAGGCTACACCTTC.

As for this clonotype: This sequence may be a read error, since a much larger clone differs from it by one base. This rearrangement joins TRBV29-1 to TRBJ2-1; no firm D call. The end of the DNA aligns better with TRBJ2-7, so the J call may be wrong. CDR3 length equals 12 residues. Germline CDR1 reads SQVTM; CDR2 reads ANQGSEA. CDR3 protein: CSVEGPYNEQYF. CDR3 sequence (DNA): TGCAGCGTTGAAGGACCCTACAATGAGCAGTACTTC.

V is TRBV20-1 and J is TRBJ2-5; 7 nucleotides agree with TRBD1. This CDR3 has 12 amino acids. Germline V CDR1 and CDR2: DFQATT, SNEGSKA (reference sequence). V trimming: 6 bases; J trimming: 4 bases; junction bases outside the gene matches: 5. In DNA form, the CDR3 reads TGCAGTGCCCAGACAGGGAGAGAGACCCAGTACTTC. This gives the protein CSAQTGRETQYF.

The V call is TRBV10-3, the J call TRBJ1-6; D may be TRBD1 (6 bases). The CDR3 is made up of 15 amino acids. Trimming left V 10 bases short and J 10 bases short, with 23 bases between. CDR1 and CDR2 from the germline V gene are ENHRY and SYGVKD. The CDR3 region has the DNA TGTGCCACCAGAGCATCTACAGGGTGGAACTCACCCCTCCACTTT. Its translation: CATRASTGWNSPLHF.

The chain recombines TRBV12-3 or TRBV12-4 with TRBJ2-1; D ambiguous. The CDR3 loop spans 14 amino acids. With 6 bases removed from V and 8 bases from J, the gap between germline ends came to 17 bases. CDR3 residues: CASSKGADWDEQFF. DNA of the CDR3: TGTGCCAGCAGCAAAGGCGCCGACTGGGATGAGCAGTTCTTC.

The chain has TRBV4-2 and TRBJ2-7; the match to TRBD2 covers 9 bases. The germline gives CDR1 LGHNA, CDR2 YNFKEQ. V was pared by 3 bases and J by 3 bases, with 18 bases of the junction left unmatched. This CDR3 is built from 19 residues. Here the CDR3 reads CASSQKPSPRLAVRYEQYF. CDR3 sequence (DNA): TGTGCCAGCAGCCAGAAACCCTCGCCTCGACTAGCGGTTCGCTACGAGCAGTACTTC.

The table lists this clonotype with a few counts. CDR3 in amino acids: CSAFPARTDTQYF. The CDR3 DNA reads TGCAGTGCTTTCCCCGCCCGCACAGATACGCAGTATTTT. The chain uses TRBV20-1 and TRBJ2-3; D call uncertain. This CDR3 contains 13 residues. Deletions cut 5 bases from V and 1 base from J, with 10 bases between. Germline V gives CDR1 DFQATT, CDR2 SNEGSKA (reference sequence).

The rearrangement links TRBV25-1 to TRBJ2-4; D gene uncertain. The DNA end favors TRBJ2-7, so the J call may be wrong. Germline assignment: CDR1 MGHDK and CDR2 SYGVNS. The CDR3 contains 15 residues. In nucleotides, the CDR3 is TGTGCCAGCAGCGAACACGTGGTGTCCGACTACGAGCAGTACTTC. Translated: CASSEHVVSDYEQYF.

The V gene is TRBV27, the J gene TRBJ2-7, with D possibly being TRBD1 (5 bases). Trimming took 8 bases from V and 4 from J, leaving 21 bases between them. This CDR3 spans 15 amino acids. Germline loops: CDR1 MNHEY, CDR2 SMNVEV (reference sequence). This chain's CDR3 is CASSNLAGRAYEQYF. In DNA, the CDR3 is TGTGCCAGCTCAAACCTTGCCGGCAGGGCGTACGAGCAGTACTTC.

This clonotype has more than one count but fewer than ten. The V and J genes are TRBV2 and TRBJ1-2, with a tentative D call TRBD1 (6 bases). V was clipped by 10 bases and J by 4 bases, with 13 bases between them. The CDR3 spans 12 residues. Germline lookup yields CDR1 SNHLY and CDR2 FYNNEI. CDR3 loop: CAITGLTYGYTF. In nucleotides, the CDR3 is TGTGCCATTACAGGGCTAACCTATGGCTACACCTTC.

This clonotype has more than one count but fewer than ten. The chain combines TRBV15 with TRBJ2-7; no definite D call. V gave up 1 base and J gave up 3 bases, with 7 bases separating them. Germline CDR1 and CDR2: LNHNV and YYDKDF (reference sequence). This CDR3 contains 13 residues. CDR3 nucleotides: TGTGCCACCAGCAGAGCCCGTAACTACGAGCAGTACTTC. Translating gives CATSRARNYEQYF. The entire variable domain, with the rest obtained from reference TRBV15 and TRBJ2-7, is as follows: DAMVIQNPRYQVTQFGKPVTLSCSQTLNHNVMYWYQQKSSQAPKLLFHYYDKDFNNEADTPDNFQSRRPNTSFCFLDIRSPGLGDTAMYLCATSRARNYEQYFGPGTRLTVT.